These T cell receptor beta chains were read from a single sample in a study of blood T cells in healthy people across ages. TCRdb re-called the 5' RACE reads with MiXCR, one entry per CDR3 protein. This sample has hundreds of thousands of distinct CDR3 sequences, with under 50% found just once. Sample: blood. The receptors originated from a man aged 25-45 years in good health. Both conserved end residues are part of each CDR3. Each record gives: V gene, J gene, D gene, clone size, CDR3 DNA, CDR3 protein. D genes are given only for firm matches. Not every row has a clone size; where given, it reads once, few, many or a size class.

V: TRBV6-5
J: TRBJ2-7
D: NA
size: NA
DNA: TGTGCCAGCAGTTACTCGAGGGACAAATACTACGAGCAGTACTTC
CDR3: CASSYSRDKYYEQYF

V: TRBV19
J: TRBJ1-4
D: NA
size: NA
DNA: TGTGCCAGTAGTATCGGGGCAGCAACTAATGAAAAGCTGTTTTTT
CDR3: CASSIGAATNEKLFF

V: TRBV5-5
J: TRBJ2-1
D: NA
size: many
DNA: TGTGCCAGCAGCGATTCCTCTAGCGTCTACAATGAGCAGTTCTTC
CDR3: CASSDSSSVYNEQFF

V: TRBV20-1
J: TRBJ1-5
D: TRBD1
size: NA
DNA: TGCAGTGCTAGGGGACAGGGCTATCAGCCCCAGCATTTT
CDR3: CSARGQGYQPQHF

V: TRBV6-6
J: TRBJ1-1
D: NA
size: few
DNA: TGTGCCAGCAGTCCCGACAGTTACACTGAAGCTTTCTTT
CDR3: CASSPDSYTEAFF

V: TRBV4-1
J: TRBJ2-7
D: TRBD1
size: NA
DNA: TGCGCCAGCAGCCAGACTGACAGGGTCAATGAGCAGTACTTC
CDR3: CASSQTDRVNEQYF

V: TRBV4-1
J: TRBJ2-3
D: TRBD1
size: few
DNA: TGCGCCAGTTGCCCCGGGACAGGGGATTCAGATACGCAGTATTTT
CDR3: CASCPGTGDSDTQYF

V: TRBV11-2
J: TRBJ2-5
D: TRBD2
size: NA
DNA: TGTGCCAGCAGCTTAGGCCTAGCGGGGGCCTTTTCGGATGAGCAGTACTTC
CDR3: CASSLGLAGAFSDEQYF

V: TRBV6-4
J: TRBJ2-1
D: NA
size: many
DNA: TGTGCCAGCAGTGACGGGGCTAGCGACTACAATGAGCAGTTCTTC
CDR3: CASSDGASDYNEQFF

V: TRBV28
J: TRBJ1-5
D: NA
size: NA
DNA: TGTGCCTCACGCTATCAGGTTAGCAATCAGCCCCAGCATTTT
CDR3: CASRYQVSNQPQHF

V: TRBV5-1
J: TRBJ2-3
D: NA
size: NA
DNA: TGCGCCAGCAGCCACCCTAGCGTTACAGATACGCAGTATTTT
CDR3: CASSHPSVTDTQYF

V: TRBV30
J: TRBJ2-3
D: TRBD2
size: NA
DNA: TGTGCCTGGAGTGTAGGGAGCGGGGGAACAGATACGCAGTATTTT
CDR3: CAWSVGSGGTDTQYF

V: TRBV28
J: TRBJ2-1
D: NA
size: NA
DNA: TGTGCCAGCAGCAGCGACTTGAGCAATGAGCAGTTCTTC
CDR3: CASSSDLSNEQFF

V: TRBV5-1
J: TRBJ1-1
D: NA
size: NA
DNA: TGCGCCAGCAGCTTGGAGGGACACTCGAACACTGAAGCTTTCTTT
CDR3: CASSLEGHSNTEAFF

V: TRBV29-1
J: TRBJ2-1
D: TRBD2
size: few
DNA: TGCAGCTCCTCCGGGGGGACTAGCGATTATGAGCAGTTCTTC
CDR3: CSSSGGTSDYEQFF

V: TRBV29-1
J: TRBJ2-1
D: TRBD2
size: few
DNA: TGCAGCGTTTCCAGCGGGGGGCCTTACAATGAGCAGTTCTTC
CDR3: CSVSSGGPYNEQFF

V: TRBV30
J: TRBJ1-5
D: TRBD1
size: few
DNA: TGTGCCTGGAGGGAACCAACAGGGGGGCCCCAGCATTTT
CDR3: CAWREPTGGPQHF

V: TRBV3-1
J: TRBJ2-1
D: NA
size: NA
DNA: TGTGCCAGCAGCCAAAATCTGGGTATCATCTACGAGCAGTTCTTC
CDR3: CASSQNLGIIYEQFF

V: TRBV29-1
J: TRBJ2-3
D: NA
size: few
DNA: TGCAGCGTTGGACCTACCCCAGATACGCAGTATTTT
CDR3: CSVGPTPDTQYF

V: TRBV3-1
J: TRBJ2-3
D: TRBD2
size: NA
DNA: TGTGCCAGCAGCGGGGACTACAGCACAGATACGCAGTATTTT
CDR3: CASSGDYSTDTQYF

V: TRBV5-1
J: TRBJ2-2
D: TRBD1
size: NA
DNA: TGTGCCAGCAGCCTGACAGGGGCCGGGGAGCTGTTTTTT
CDR3: CASSLTGAGELFF

V: TRBV28
J: TRBJ2-5
D: NA
size: few
DNA: TGTGCCAGCAGTTCCGCCAGGGGTTGGGACCAAGAGACCCAGTACTTC
CDR3: CASSSARGWDQETQYF

V: TRBV29-1
J: TRBJ1-2
D: NA
size: few
DNA: TGCAGCGTTGTCGGAGACAGGTTTGGCTACACCTTC
CDR3: CSVVGDRFGYTF

V: TRBV7-9
J: TRBJ2-3
D: NA
size: NA
DNA: TGTGCCAGCAGCTTAGTTCCGAGCCCAGATACGCAGTATTTT
CDR3: CASSLVPSPDTQYF

V: TRBV12-3/TRBV12-4
J: TRBJ2-1
D: NA
size: NA
DNA: TGTGCCAGCAGTCAGATCCCAGACAGCTACAATGAGCAGTTCTTC
CDR3: CASSQIPDSYNEQFF

V: TRBV4-2
J: TRBJ2-1
D: NA
size: NA
DNA: TGTGCCAGCAGGTCTAGGGGCAGTAATGAGCAGTTCTTC
CDR3: CASRSRGSNEQFF

V: TRBV7-9
J: TRBJ1-6
D: NA
size: NA
DNA: TGTGCCAGCAGCTTAGACTCCTATAATTCACCCCTCCACTTT
CDR3: CASSLDSYNSPLHF

V: TRBV20-1
J: TRBJ2-5
D: TRBD2
size: NA
DNA: TGCAGTGCTAGAGATCGCGTTCTAGCGGGGGTTGGGGAGACCCAGTACTTC
CDR3: CSARDRVLAGVGETQYF

V: TRBV29-1
J: TRBJ2-7
D: TRBD1
size: NA
DNA: TGCAGCGTTGACGGACAGGGTGGGAACGAGCAGTACTTC
CDR3: CSVDGQGGNEQYF

V: TRBV10-3
J: TRBJ2-7
D: NA
size: NA
DNA: TGTGCCATCAGTGAGGCTCGGACTAACTACGAGCAGTACTTC
CDR3: CAISEARTNYEQYF

V: TRBV4-1
J: TRBJ2-1
D: TRBD2
size: NA
DNA: TGCGCCAGCAGCTCCCAGAGAACTGGGGGGGACTACAATGAGCAGTTCTTC
CDR3: CASSSQRTGGDYNEQFF

V: TRBV6-5
J: TRBJ2-3
D: NA
size: NA
DNA: TGTGCCAGCAGTTACAACCCCGGGATGGATACGCAGTATTTT
CDR3: CASSYNPGMDTQYF

V: TRBV28
J: TRBJ1-1
D: NA
size: few
DNA: TGTGCCAGCAGAGAACACGGGGTCGGGGCTGAAGCTTTCTTT
CDR3: CASREHGVGAEAFF

V: TRBV2
J: TRBJ1-1
D: NA
size: NA
DNA: TGTGCCAGCAGTGAACTCCCCCAAATGAACACTGAAGCTTTCTTT
CDR3: CASSELPQMNTEAFF

V: TRBV4-3
J: TRBJ2-3
D: NA
size: once
DNA: TGCGCCAGCAGCCAAGACCGGGGAAGGTCGGATACGCAGTATTTT
CDR3: CASSQDRGRSDTQYF

V: TRBV29-1
J: TRBJ2-3
D: NA
size: NA
DNA: TGCAGCGTTGAGGTTCCAAGCACAGATACGCAGTATTTT
CDR3: CSVEVPSTDTQYF

V: TRBV11-1
J: TRBJ2-6
D: NA
size: few
DNA: TGTGCCAGCAGCCGTATGGCGGGGGCGTATAGATCTGGGGCCAACGTCCTGACTTTC
CDR3: CASSRMAGAYRSGANVLTF

V: TRBV28
J: TRBJ2-7
D: NA
size: NA
DNA: NA
CDR3: CASSSSAGDKYEQYF

V: TRBV3-1
J: TRBJ2-7
D: NA
size: once
DNA: TGTGCCAGCAGCCCCGGGACATATCCCTACGAGCAGTACTTC
CDR3: CASSPGTYPYEQYF

V: TRBV2
J: TRBJ2-7
D: NA
size: few
DNA: TGTGCCAGCAGTGAGGCAGGGGAGTACGAGCAGTACTTC
CDR3: CASSEAGEYEQYF

V: TRBV28
J: TRBJ2-7
D: NA
size: NA
DNA: TGTGCCAGCAGTTTTAGTTCGACACTACACGACTACGAGCAGTACTTC
CDR3: CASSFSSTLHDYEQYF

V: TRBV5-1
J: TRBJ1-6
D: NA
size: NA
DNA: TGCGCCAGCAGCAGCCGGGAGAATTCACCCCCCCACTTT
CDR3: CASSSRENSPPHF

V: TRBV3-1
J: TRBJ2-7
D: NA
size: NA
DNA: TGTGCCAGCAGCAATTTCTACGAGCAGTACTTC
CDR3: CASSNFYEQYF

V: TRBV20-1
J: TRBJ2-7
D: TRBD2
size: NA
DNA: TGCAGTGCCGGGACTAGCGGGGGGCTGTACTTC
CDR3: CSAGTSGGLYF

V: TRBV7-9
J: TRBJ2-7
D: NA
size: few
DNA: TGTGCCAGCAGCTTATCGCAGCTAGCCTACGAGCAGTACTTC
CDR3: CASSLSQLAYEQYF

V: TRBV7-2
J: TRBJ2-5
D: NA
size: NA
DNA: TGTGCCAGCAGTTATAGGGAGGCAGAGACCCAGTACTTC
CDR3: CASSYREAETQYF

V: TRBV18
J: TRBJ1-5
D: NA
size: few
DNA: TGTGCCAGCAGCCCACAGGGAAATAGCAATCAGCCCCAGCATTTT
CDR3: CASSPQGNSNQPQHF

V: TRBV20-1
J: TRBJ1-2
D: NA
size: many
DNA: TGCAGTGCTCGGGACAAAATAAACCCTAACTATGGCTACACCTTC
CDR3: CSARDKINPNYGYTF

V: TRBV6-2/TRBV6-3
J: TRBJ2-3
D: NA
size: few
DNA: TGTGCCAGCGGCCCCGGCAGAGATACGCAGTATTTT
CDR3: CASGPGRDTQYF

V: TRBV20-1
J: TRBJ2-7
D: NA
size: NA
DNA: TGCAGTGCCCATCACAAGAGCTCCTACGAGCAGTACTTC
CDR3: CSAHHKSSYEQYF

V: TRBV6-5
J: TRBJ1-5
D: TRBD1
size: NA
DNA: TGTGCCAGCAGTTACTCATTCACGGACAGGGGTGGTCAGCCCCAGCATTTT
CDR3: CASSYSFTDRGGQPQHF

V: TRBV5-1
J: TRBJ2-5
D: NA
size: NA
DNA: TGCGCCAGCAGCTTGGGACAGCACCAAGAGACCCAGTACTTC
CDR3: CASSLGQHQETQYF

V: TRBV29-1
J: TRBJ2-3
D: TRBD2
size: NA
DNA: TGCAGCGTTGTAGACCCTGGGCTAGCGGGGGCCCTGTCAGATACGCAGTATTTT
CDR3: CSVVDPGLAGALSDTQYF